This TCR beta chain originates from a study of blood T cell repertoires in COVID-19. Profiling relied on immunoSEQ multiplex PCR, and the TCRdb table lists in-frame clones only, not all of them. The table has over 200,000 clones, around 88% seen once; the top ten hold 5% to 6%. J was trimmed by 7 bases and V by 5 bases; bases with no gene match: 13. The CDR3 runs to 15 residues. The germline CDR1 and CDR2 sequences are SGHTA and FQGNSA. This TCR derives from a man older than 75 with acute or convalescent COVID-19. The chain employs TRBV7-2 and TRBJ2-7, with TRBD1 matching 8 bases. The specimen sequenced was peripheral blood. This CDR3 is CASSLTVGQGLEQYF. The CDR3 DNA sequence: TGTGCCAGCAGCCTCACGGTTGGACAGGGTTTGGAGCAGTACTTC.